Following are 11 T cell receptor beta chains from one sample sequenced in a study of beta chain features in type 1 diabetes. Of the isolated RNA, all was reverse transcribed, and so the sequenced material was expressed TCRB transcripts. This table comes from immunoSEQ multiplex PCR, and its TCRdb copy is limited to in-frame clones, with some not included. Of 900,000 or so clones listed, 15% to 20% are singletons. Specimen: naive CD4+ T cells from blood. The receptors stem from a woman under 30 in good health.

The chain carries TRBV19 and TRBJ2-5; D remains ambiguous. Trimming removed 6 bases at V and 2 bases at J, with 10 bases between. Germline assignment: CDR1 LNHDA and CDR2 SQIVND (reference sequence). The CDR3 is 13 amino acids. The CDR3 bases are TGTGCCAGTAGGTCCTTAGCTCAAGAGACCCAGTACTTC. Its protein product is CASRSLAQETQYF.

The CDR3 DNA reads as TGTGCCAGCAGCTTAGCTGATGGAAACACCATATATTTT. Its protein product is CASSLADGNTIYF. The rearrangement joins TRBV7-9 to TRBJ1-3; no clear D gene. The germline CDR1 and CDR2 sequences are SEHNR and FQNEAQ (reference sequence). The CDR3 runs 13 residues. Trimming left V 0 bases short and J 3 bases short, with 3 bases between.

In nucleotides, the CDR3 is TGCAGCGTTACCCACGGGGGGCGCGACTATGGCTACACCTTC. It codes for CSVTHGGRDYGYTF. J is TRBJ1-2 and V is TRBV29-1, with a possible D match to TRBD1 (6 bases). The CDR3 totals 14 residues. CDR1 and CDR2 from the germline V gene are SQVTM and ANQGSEA. The V end was cut by 5 bases, the J end by 3 bases, with 16 bases between.

A single count supports this clone. This chain uses TRBV5-4 with TRBJ1-2; TRBD1 matches 10 bases. The CDR3 totals 17 residues. The junction had 10 bases not matched to a gene; V was cut back by 2 bases and J by 3 bases. CDR1 SGHNT and CDR2 YYREEE come from the germline V gene (reference sequence). Here the CDR3 reads CASSFRTGGLGYYGYTF. CDR3 nucleotide sequence: TGTGCCAGCAGCTTCCGGACAGGGGGGCTCGGATACTATGGCTACACCTTC.

The sample holds a few counts of this clone. The chain recombines TRBV5-1 with TRBJ2-5; perhaps TRBD1 as D (5 bases). The CDR3 extends over 16 amino acids. The V gene's germline CDR1 is SGHRS and CDR2 YFSETQ. The V gene lost 4 bases and the J gene lost 2 bases, with 18 bases spanning the gap. Here the CDR3 DNA reads TGCGCCAGCAGCCCCCCCAGCAGGGTTTCTCAAGAGACCCAGTACTTC. Encoded protein: CASSPPSRVSQETQYF.

This clone appeared a few times. This chain uses TRBV7-9 with TRBJ1-2; D is uncertain. The CDR3 length is 15 residues. Per the germline V gene, CDR1 is SEHNR and CDR2 is FQNEAQ (reference sequence). V was trimmed by 1 base and J by 2 bases, leaving 11 bases between them. The CDR3 DNA reads TGTGCCAGCAGCTTAGAGGCAGCTATGAACTATGGCTACACCTTC. Translating it yields CASSLEAAMNYGYTF.

The gene calls are TRBV29-1 and TRBJ2-3, with D possibly being TRBD2 (5 bases). V lost 4 bases and J lost 1, with 18 bases in between. Germline assignment: CDR1 SQVTM and CDR2 ANQGSEA. The CDR3 has 16 residues. The CDR3 sequence is CSVVGGRAFGTDTQYF. The DNA for the CDR3 is TGCAGCGTTGTCGGTGGGAGAGCGTTTGGCACAGATACGCAGTATTTT.

The V gene is TRBV25-1, the J gene TRBJ1-6, with TRBD1 matching over 10 bases. The trim removed 4 bases at V and 9 bases at J, leaving 9 bases unmatched. The CDR3 runs to 16 residues. The V gene's germline CDR1 is MGHDK and CDR2 SYGVNS. CDR3 residues: CASSGGPGQGLSPLHF. The DNA for the CDR3 is TGTGCCAGCAGTGGGGGACCGGGACAGGGGCTTTCACCCCTCCACTTT.

This clone turned up a few times. J is TRBJ2-1 and V is TRBV2; possible D gene TRBD1, 5 bases. Germline CDR1 reads SNHLY; CDR2 reads FYNNEI. The CDR3 is 10 residues long. The V and J ends lost 8 bases and 9 bases respectively, with 8 bases between them. The CDR3 sequence: CASGRGEQFF. CDR3 DNA: TGTGCCAGCGGAAGGGGTGAGCAGTTCTTC.

This clone was observed once. The gene calls are TRBV6-4 and TRBJ2-1, with 9 bases identical to TRBD1. Per germline, CDR1 MRHNA and CDR2 SNTAGT. V shed 8 bases and J 4 bases; nucleotides not matched to a gene: 6. The CDR3 runs to 14 residues. The CDR3 DNA reads as TGTGCCAGCGAGGACAGGGGATTTTACAATGAGCAGTTCTTC. It codes for CASEDRGFYNEQFF.

Details on this clone: Other DNA sequences of this sample code for an identical CDR3. The gene calls are TRBV5-1 and TRBJ2-5, with 7 bases lining up with TRBD2. The germline V gene encodes CDR1 SGHRS and CDR2 YFSETQ. The CDR3 extends over 14 amino acids. Trimming took 0 bases from V and 1 from J; bases not matched to a gene: 0. The CDR3 region has the DNA TGCGCCAGCAGCTTGGCGGGAGGCCAAGAGACCCAGTACTTC. Protein product: CASSLAGGQETQYF.